The entry that follows covers one TCR beta chain sequence. The antigen this receptor binds is unknown. No base qualities exist here, and no much larger clone lies one base off it. Participants in the prospective study were aged about 18 to 95 years, lived in under 30 United States geographic areas, and enrolled through a virtual design. Cohort assignment in the prospective study relied on participant-reported clinical history from a screening survey and a study questionnaire. ImmuneRACE Cohort 3 recovered participants were defined by two consecutive negative NP/OP PCR tests, healthcare professional clearance, or symptom resolution. Mobile phlebotomists in the prospective study collected whole blood, serum and a nasopharyngeal or oropharyngeal swab from every participant. Participants in the prospective study had the option to provide additional blood draws and questionnaires over a roughly 2-month period. Prospective study blood samples were shipped either frozen or at room temperature before DNA extraction.

TCRbeta CDR3 regions were amplified from genomic DNA by means of the immunoSEQ Assay, a bias-controlled multiplex PCR. In the source study's methods: The number of nucleated cells in each sample was estimated by amplification of reference gene primers within the assay. To quantify the absolute abundance of each unique TCRbeta CDR3 rearrangement, sequence reads were collapsed and filtered. For each sample, productive Simpson clonality was calculated by taking the square root of Simpson's diversity index across productive rearrangements. The table was pulled from immuneACCESS by TCRdb, which kept in-frame rearrangements only. Such tables lose some clones; where checked, under half of the loss comes from unresolved V genes, and the rest has no known cause. Clonal size and the V and J genes are those of that table, whereas D and trimming came from the DNA. Recorded for this sample are 180,000 or so clones; around 85% of them occurred a single time. Roughly 6.2% of the sample belongs to the ten largest clones.

The germline V gene gives CDR1 as MDHEN and CDR2 as SYDVKM. There are 14 amino acids in the CDR3, from cysteine to phenylalanine inclusive. Only the CDR3 DNA stays, 42 bases, in frame from base 1. For this chain, trimming is 8 bases at the V end and 4 bases at the J end, and the number of junction bases without a gene match is 7. These data come from a study of blood T cell repertoires in COVID-19 (dated by TCRdb to 2020 to 2022). A note on the overall study: Samples covering the acute and convalescent phases of COVID-19 were provided by collaborators in the United States, Italy and Spain. The prospective study material was composed of cDNA or gDNA derived from T cells, B-cell-depleted T cells, or PBMCs. Subjects who had been exposed to COVID-19, were actively infected with it, or had recovered from it provided the deeply sampled blood TCRbeta repertoires that made up the dataset. The repertoires were released in a freely available public database meant as a resource for research on the immune response to SARS-CoV-2. Samples were obtained from the ongoing ImmuneRACE study (first 160 participants) and from some 1,300 subjects provided by 6 global collaborators. Sample metadata almost always included a de-identified subject ID, COVID-19 status, age in years and sex. Where available, HLA class I and class II types were taken from metadata supplied by the sample provider and were not determined by assay-based typing.

On the study overall, not on this receptor specifically: The amount of clinical and demographic metadata varied by source and participant and was provided uncurated.

Sequenced input: PBMCs or T cells enriched from blood (not recorded which). The V and J segments used are TRBV28 and TRBJ1-5; 8 bases in the junction line up with TRBD1. The source is a man between 40 and 49 years old who had recovered from COVID-19. The DNA is TGTGCCAGCCTTACAGGGGGTGAGAATCAGCCCCAGCATTTT. Its amino acids are CASLTGGENQPQHF.